The rows below give T cell receptor beta chains drawn from one sample of a study of post-analysis software for immune sequencing data. MiXCR was run by TCRdb on the PCR reads, yielding one entry per CDR3 protein. This table holds under 900,000 distinct CDR3 sequences, approximately 53% found once. The sequencing input was blood. The receptors here all came from a girl aged 10 to 17 with multiple sclerosis. CDR3s leave out the opening cysteine and the closing phenylalanine or tryptophan. Size is omitted from some rows. Given values are once, few, many or a class for expanded clones.

ASSLAASGRIEQY | TRBV7-9 | few
ASSQEPRTDTQY | TRBV4-2 | few
ASSKRGLHEQY | TRBV28 | few
SAPKAQANTEAF | TRBV20-1 | .
ASSLESSQETQY | TRBV5-1 | .
SARPLKGRGLTDTQY | TRBV20-1 | .
ASSLIGQGNYGYT | TRBV5-1 | .
ASSLPGEQY | TRBV7-9 | .
ASSKPRDRYYNEQF | TRBV6-2/TRBV6-3 | .
ASRYNRVANEKLF | TRBV6-6 | .
ASSSIAGAGDTQY | TRBV7-3 | once
ASSGPTGRGYT | TRBV7-6 | few
ASSVGEHPYEQY | TRBV9 | few
ASSFRDRGGTEAF | TRBV7-2 | .
SGTLEADEAF | TRBV29-1 | .
SVRGTPTNYGYT | TRBV29-1 | few
ASSPTPRASTDTQY | TRBV7-6 | .
ASRTGGQETQY | TRBV12-3/TRBV12-4 | .
ASTLGQGNYGYT | TRBV12-3/TRBV12-4 | .
ASSLTSGGAENEQF | TRBV5-1 | .
ASSLRERSYQETQY | TRBV7-3 | .
ASSYSTMGRGGQTQY | TRBV6-5 | .
SAPKERGNYNEQF | TRBV20-1 | .
ASSLMEDRGEQY | TRBV7-9 | .
SVVTGANVLT | TRBV29-1 | .
ASSSGLPPYEQY | TRBV7-3 | few
ASSLVGGANVLT | TRBV4-1 | .
SARAGDKNYGYT | TRBV20-1 | .
AISESTGGEETQY | TRBV10-3 | few
SVVQAGELF | TRBV29-1 | .
SARDMRELRYEQY | TRBV20-1 | few
SVEDRVPSAAEQF | TRBV29-1 | few
ASSLARTRGDNEQF | TRBV5-1 | .
ASSYSPGRGNTEAF | TRBV6-5 | few
SARAMASSETQY | TRBV20-1 | few
ASSLALQGNTEAF | TRBV5-1 | .
ASSRLRTSGRTDTQY | TRBV5-6 | .
SSRAVNTEAF | TRBV29-1 | once
ASRAFISGGAVDEQY | TRBV2 | .